This TCR beta chain originates from a study of long-term antiretroviral therapy in people with HIV. Samples were assayed with immunoSEQ v3.0 at survey level. The assay was immunoSEQ multiplex PCR, and TCRdb's table has in-frame clones only and misses some. The sample yields under 50,000 clones, less than 95% seen once. The sequencing used unsorted PBMCs, collected about 9.1 years after starting antiretroviral therapy. This TCR derives from a man aged 25-45 years with HIV.

CDR3 residues: CASSVTNTEAFF. The CDR3, as DNA: TGTGCCAGCAGTGTTACGAACACTGAAGCTTTCTTT. V usage is TRBV6-1 and J usage is TRBJ1-1; no clear D gene. CDR3 length: 12 amino acids. CDR1 MNHNS and CDR2 SASEGT come from the germline V gene. The V end lost 4 bases, the J end lost 1 base, and 4 bases lay between the germline ends.